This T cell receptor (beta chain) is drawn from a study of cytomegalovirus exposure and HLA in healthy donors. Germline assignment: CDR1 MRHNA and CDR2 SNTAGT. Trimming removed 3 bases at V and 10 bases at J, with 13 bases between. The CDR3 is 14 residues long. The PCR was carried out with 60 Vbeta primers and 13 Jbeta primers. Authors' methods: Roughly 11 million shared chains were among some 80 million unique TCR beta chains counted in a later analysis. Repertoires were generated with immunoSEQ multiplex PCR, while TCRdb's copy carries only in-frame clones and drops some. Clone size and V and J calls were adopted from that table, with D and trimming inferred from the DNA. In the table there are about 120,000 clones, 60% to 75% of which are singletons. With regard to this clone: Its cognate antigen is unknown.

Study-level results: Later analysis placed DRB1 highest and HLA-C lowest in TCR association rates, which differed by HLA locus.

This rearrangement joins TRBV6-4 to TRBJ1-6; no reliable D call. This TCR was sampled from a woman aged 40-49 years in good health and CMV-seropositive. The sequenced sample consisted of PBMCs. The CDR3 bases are TGTGCCAGCAGTGAGGCAGGATCGGGATCACCCCTCCACTTT. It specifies CASSEAGSGSPLHF.